The present T cell receptor beta chain was sequenced within a study of blood T cell repertoires in COVID-19 (TCRdb year 2020). Regarding the complete study: Samples covering the acute and convalescent phases of COVID-19 were provided by collaborators in the United States, Italy and Spain. The material from the prospective study consisted of cDNA or gDNA derived from T cells, B-cell-depleted T cells, or PBMCs. Nearly every sample came with metadata listing a de-identified subject ID, COVID-19 status, age in years and sex. The repertoires were released in a freely available public database intended as a resource for research on the immune response to SARS-CoV-2. Subjects who had been exposed to COVID-19, were actively infected with it, or had recovered from it provided the deeply sampled blood TCRbeta repertoires that made up the dataset. The samples were drawn from the first 160 participants of the ongoing ImmuneRACE study and from 950 to 1,500 subjects provided by 6 global collaborators. HLA class I and class II types, where available, came from metadata supplied by the sample provider rather than from assay-based typing.

Whole blood was collected in K2EDTA tubes by collaborating institutions according to the institutions' own protocols. Collaborator samples were shipped for TCRbeta analysis as frozen whole blood, isolated PBMCs, or DNA extracted from either sample type. The immunoSEQ Assay, a bias-controlled multiplex PCR, was used to amplify TCRbeta CDR3 regions from genomic DNA. As for the authors' bioinformatics: Nucleated cell counts per sample were estimated from amplification of reference gene primers within the assay. Sequence reads were collapsed and filtered to measure the absolute abundance of every unique TCRbeta CDR3 rearrangement. For each sample, productive Simpson clonality was calculated as the square root of Simpson's diversity index across productive rearrangements. TCRdb retrieved this table from immuneACCESS and kept in-frame rearrangements only. Not all clones are present; in checked studies, unresolved V genes account for under half, and no reason is known for the remainder. V and J calls and clone size are those listed in that table; D and trimming were worked out from the DNA. Within this sample are about 310,000 clones, with around 86% of them counted one time only. The biggest ten clones account for over 1% of the sample.

Its CDR3 holds 14 amino acids, cysteine through phenylalanine. Only the CDR3 DNA is retained, 42 bases long and in frame from the first base. V drops 3 bases and J drops 3 bases, leaving 13 bases in between. As encoded in the germline V gene, CDR1 is SGDLS while CDR2 is YYNGEE. Turning to this clone: Its antigen remains undetermined. The sample holds no much larger clone one base away, and base qualities are not on file.

The full study reports these points: How much clinical and demographic metadata was included differed by source and by participant, and the metadata was provided uncurated.

The rearrangement joined TRBV9 to TRBJ2-7, and the D gene may be TRBD2, 7 bases matching. Sample: peripheral blood. The sequence was obtained from a man aged 70-80 years with acute or convalescent COVID-19. DNA sequence: TGTGCCAGCAGCGCTGGGGGAGGGGGCTACGAGCAGTACTTC. This encodes CASSAGGGGYEQYF.